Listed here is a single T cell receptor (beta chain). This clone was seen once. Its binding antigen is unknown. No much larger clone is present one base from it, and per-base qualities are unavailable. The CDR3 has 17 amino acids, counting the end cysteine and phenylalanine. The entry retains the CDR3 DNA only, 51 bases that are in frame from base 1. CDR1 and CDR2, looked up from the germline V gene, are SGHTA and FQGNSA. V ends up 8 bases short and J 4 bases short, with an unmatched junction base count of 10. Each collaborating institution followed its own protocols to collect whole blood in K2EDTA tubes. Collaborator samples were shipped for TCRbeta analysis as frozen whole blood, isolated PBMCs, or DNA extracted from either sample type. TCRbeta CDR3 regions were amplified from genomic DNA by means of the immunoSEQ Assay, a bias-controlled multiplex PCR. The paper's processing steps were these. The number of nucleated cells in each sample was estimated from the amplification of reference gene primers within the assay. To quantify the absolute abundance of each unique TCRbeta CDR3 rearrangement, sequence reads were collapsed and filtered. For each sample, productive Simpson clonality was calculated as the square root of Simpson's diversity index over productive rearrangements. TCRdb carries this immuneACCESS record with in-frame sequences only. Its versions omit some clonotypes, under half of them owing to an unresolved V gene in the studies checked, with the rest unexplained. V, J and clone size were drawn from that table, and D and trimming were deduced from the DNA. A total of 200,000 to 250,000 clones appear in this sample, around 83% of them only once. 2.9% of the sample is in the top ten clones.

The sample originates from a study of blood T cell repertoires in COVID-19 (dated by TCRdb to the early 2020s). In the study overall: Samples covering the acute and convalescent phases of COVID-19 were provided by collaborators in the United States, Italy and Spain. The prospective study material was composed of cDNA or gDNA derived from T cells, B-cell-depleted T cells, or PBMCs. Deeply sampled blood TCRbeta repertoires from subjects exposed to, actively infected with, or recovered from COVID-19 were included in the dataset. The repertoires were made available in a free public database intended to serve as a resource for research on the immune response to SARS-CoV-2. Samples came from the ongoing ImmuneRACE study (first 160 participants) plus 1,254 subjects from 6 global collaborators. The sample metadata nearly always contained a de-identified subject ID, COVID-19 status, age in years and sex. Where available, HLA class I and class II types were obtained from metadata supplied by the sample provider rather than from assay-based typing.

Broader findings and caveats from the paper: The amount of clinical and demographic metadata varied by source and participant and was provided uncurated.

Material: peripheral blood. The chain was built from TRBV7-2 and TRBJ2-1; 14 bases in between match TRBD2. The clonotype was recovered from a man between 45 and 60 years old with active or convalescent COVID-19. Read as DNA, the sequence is TGTGCCAGCCGCCGGACTAGCGGGGGGTCCATATACAATGAGCAGTTCTTC. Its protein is CASRRTSGGSIYNEQFF.